The entry below gives a single TCR beta chain sequence along with its context. How the authors handled the data: Reference gene primer amplification in the assay estimated nucleated cell counts. Method: immunoSEQ multiplex PCR; TCRdb's copy keeps in-frame clones and lacks some. V and J calls plus clone size are reproduced from that table; the DNA served to infer D and trimming. The repertoire holds over 50,000 clones, with about 85% as singletons. This entry comes from a study of blood T cell repertoires in COVID-19. About the research overall: Collection of acute and convalescent COVID-19 samples took place in the United States, Italy and Spain. T cells, B-cell-depleted T cells, or PBMCs supplied cDNA or gDNA.

The germline V and J ends were trimmed by 3 bases and 7 bases, with 19 bases remaining between them. Germline V gene data show CDR1 as MDHEN and CDR2 as SYDVKM. This CDR3 region has 16 residues. The clonotype originates from a human donor in a cohort sampled during active COVID-19. The V gene is TRBV28, the J gene TRBJ2-1, with TRBD1 as a possible D gene (6 bases). The source material was peripheral blood. In DNA, the CDR3 is TGTGCCAGCAGTTTGTCCGGTCGGGCAGGGGTGAATGAGCAGTTCTTC. Protein product: CASSLSGRAGVNEQFF.